Reported below is one T cell receptor beta chain. Its cognate antigen is unknown. This sample is part of a study of neurological immune-mediated disorders. Study-wide findings and caveats: Falling below healthy controls, multiple sclerosis showed the least TCR clonal expansion, while HTLV-1-associated myelopathy showed the most.

The cDNA was produced through 5'RACE with 10-nucleotide random UMIs. TCRdb ran MiXCR on the 5' RACE reads and lists one entry per CDR3 protein. Of 70,000 to 90,000 distinct CDR3 sequences in the sample, around 4.6% are singletons; the top ten hold roughly 2.4%. CDR3 size: 17 residues. The V segment lost 1 base and the J segment 4 bases; nucleotides outside the gene matches: 12. Germline CDR1 and CDR2: MNHEY and SMNVEV (reference sequence). Source material: PBMCs. This chain connects TRBV27 to TRBJ2-5, with 7 positions matching TRBD2. The receptor was derived from a woman younger than 45 with multiple sclerosis. The CDR3 spells CASSLFGGGSPGETQYF. The CDR3 DNA reads as TGTGCCAGCAGTTTATTTGGGGGAGGGTCCCCCGGAGAGACCCAGTACTTC.